The rows below give T cell receptor beta chains drawn from one sample of a study of shared clonotypes between healthy human individuals. Using immunoSEQ multiplex PCR, the repertoire was profiled, and TCRdb retains in-frame clones only, with some absent. The table records nearly 750,000 clones, 72% of them present only once. The specimen sequenced was memory CD4+ T cells sorted from blood. These receptors were taken from a woman aged 30 to 39 in good health. The CDR3 runs from the conserved cysteine through the conserved F or W. The order of the fields is CDR3 protein, CDR3 DNA, clone size, J gene, D gene, V gene. D genes are given only for firm matches. Expanded clones get a size class; other rows say once, few or many, or leave the size out.

CDR3: CASSEAFWDRGYTQYF; DNA: TGTGCCAGCAGTGAAGCGTTTTGGGACAGGGGATATACGCAGTATTTT; size: NA; J: TRBJ2-3; D: TRBD1; V: TRBV6-1
CDR3: CASSEKNREGLYEQYF; DNA: TGTGCCAGCAGTGAAAAAAATCGGGAGGGCCTGTACGAGCAGTACTTC; size: few; J: TRBJ2-7; D: TRBD2; V: TRBV6-1
CDR3: CASSSTTNEKLFF; DNA: TGTGCCAGCAGCTCCACAACTAATGAAAAACTGTTTTTT; size: NA; J: TRBJ1-4; D: NA; V: TRBV28
CDR3: CASSLRQGASEKLFF; DNA: TGTGCCAGCAGCCTCAGACAGGGGGCTTCAGAAAAACTGTTTTTT; size: once; J: TRBJ1-4; D: TRBD1; V: TRBV6-1
CDR3: CSVSHSLDSNYGYTF; DNA: TGCAGCGTGTCCCACTCCTTAGACAGCAACTATGGCTACACCTTC; size: once; J: TRBJ1-2; D: NA; V: TRBV29-1
CDR3: CASSLGLTGITYEQYF; DNA: TGTGCCAGCAGCTTAGGTTTGACGGGGATCACCTACGAGCAGTACTTC; size: NA; J: TRBJ2-7; D: NA; V: TRBV7-9
CDR3: CASSLVTIGGKNIQYF; DNA: TGTGCCAGCAGCTTAGTTACCATTGGAGGCAAAAACATTCAGTACTTC; size: few; J: TRBJ2-4; D: NA; V: TRBV7-2
CDR3: CASSSKTSLGTEAFF; DNA: TGTGCCAGCAGTTCAAAGACTTCCCTTGGCACTGAAGCTTTCTTT; size: NA; J: TRBJ1-1; D: NA; V: TRBV27
CDR3: CASSAQGFGDYGYTF; DNA: TGTGCCAGCAGTGCACAGGGTTTTGGCGATTATGGCTACACCTTC; size: few; J: TRBJ1-2; D: NA; V: TRBV27
CDR3: CASRLGLAGEFYEQFF; DNA: TGTGCCAGCAGACTCGGACTAGCGGGAGAATTCTATGAGCAGTTCTTC; size: few; J: TRBJ2-1; D: TRBD2; V: TRBV5-4
CDR3: CASSVSGDQPQHF; DNA: TGTGCCAGCTCCGTCTCAGGGGATCAGCCCCAGCATTTT; size: NA; J: TRBJ1-5; D: NA; V: TRBV18
CDR3: CASSPLGAVLGGYTF; DNA: TGTGCCAGCAGCCCCCTGGGGGCGGTATTGGGTGGCTACACCTTC; size: NA; J: TRBJ1-2; D: NA; V: TRBV7-8
CDR3: CASSQSGETGAHSGANVLTF; DNA: TGCGCCAGCAGTCAATCGGGGGAGACAGGGGCCCACTCTGGGGCCAACGTCCTGACTTTC; size: few; J: TRBJ2-6; D: TRBD1; V: TRBV23-1
CDR3: CATSARIGGYGQGARNEQYF; DNA: TGTGCCACCAGCGCCCGAATAGGGGGATACGGGCAGGGGGCGAGGAACGAGCAGTACTTC; size: NA; J: TRBJ2-7; D: TRBD1; V: TRBV15
CDR3: CASSSPTTRAADTQYF; DNA: TGTGCCAGCAGCTCACCAACCACCAGAGCGGCAGATACGCAGTATTTT; size: NA; J: TRBJ2-3; D: NA; V: TRBV27
CDR3: CASRQGTGSYNEQFF; DNA: TGTGCCAGCAGACAGGGGACAGGATCCTACAATGAGCAGTTCTTC; size: few; J: TRBJ2-1; D: TRBD1; V: TRBV27
CDR3: CASNNQGASYEQYF; DNA: TGTGCCAGCAATAATCAGGGGGCGTCCTACGAGCAGTACTTC; size: NA; J: TRBJ2-7; D: TRBD1; V: TRBV28
CDR3: CASMGGGLAADNEQFF; DNA: TGTGCCAGTATGGGAGGGGGACTAGCGGCTGACAATGAGCAGTTCTTC; size: NA; J: TRBJ2-1; D: TRBD2; V: TRBV19
CDR3: CASSSRAEAFF; DNA: TGTGCCAGCAGTTCTCGCGCTGAAGCTTTCTTT; size: NA; J: TRBJ1-1; D: NA; V: TRBV28
CDR3: CASSRRDTEAFF; DNA: TGTGCCAGCAGCCGACGGGACACTGAAGCTTTCTTT; size: once; J: TRBJ1-1; D: NA; V: TRBV7-2
CDR3: CASKRDAYEQYF; DNA: TGTGCCAGCAAGAGGGATGCCTACGAGCAGTACTTC; size: NA; J: TRBJ2-7; D: NA; V: TRBV6-1
CDR3: CASSLARAGEEAFF; DNA: TGCGCCAGCAGCTTGGCCCGCGCCGGAGAAGAAGCTTTCTTT; size: NA; J: TRBJ1-1; D: NA; V: TRBV5-1
CDR3: CASSLASLNNQETQYF; DNA: TGCGCCAGCAGCTTGGCTAGCCTAAATAACCAAGAGACCCAGTACTTC; size: NA; J: TRBJ2-5; D: NA; V: TRBV5-1
CDR3: CASSTGTLNEKLFF; DNA: TGTGCCAGCAGCACAGGAACCCTTAATGAAAAACTGTTTTTT; size: NA; J: TRBJ1-4; D: NA; V: TRBV28
CDR3: CASSYMNSNQPQHF; DNA: TGTGCCAGCAGTTACATGAATAGCAATCAGCCCCAGCATTTT; size: NA; J: TRBJ1-5; D: NA; V: TRBV6-5
CDR3: CASSLRVETQYF; DNA: TGTGCCAGCAGTTTGAGGGTAGAGACCCAGTACTTC; size: NA; J: TRBJ2-5; D: NA; V: TRBV28
CDR3: CASSVASGENTEAFF; DNA: TGTGCCAGCAGCGTAGCGTCAGGAGAGAACACTGAAGCTTTCTTT; size: NA; J: TRBJ1-1; D: NA; V: TRBV9
CDR3: CASSRTGREDEKLFF; DNA: TGCGCCAGCAGCCGGACAGGGAGGGAGGATGAAAAACTGTTTTTT; size: NA; J: TRBJ1-4; D: TRBD1; V: TRBV5-1
CDR3: CASSYGQGVTDTQYF; DNA: TGCGCCAGCAGTTATGGACAGGGAGTGACGGATACGCAGTATTTT; size: NA; J: TRBJ2-3; D: TRBD1; V: TRBV5-1
CDR3: CASSSTGTEEQFF; DNA: TGTGCCAGCAGCTCCACCGGGACCGAAGAGCAGTTCTTC; size: NA; J: TRBJ2-1; D: NA; V: TRBV7-6
CDR3: CSAGRAETQYF; DNA: TGCAGTGCCGGGAGGGCAGAGACCCAGTACTTC; size: NA; J: TRBJ2-5; D: TRBD2; V: TRBV20-1
CDR3: CASSIQTEPIYEQYF; DNA: TGTGCCAGTAGTATTCAGACAGAACCTATCTACGAGCAGTACTTC; size: NA; J: TRBJ2-7; D: NA; V: TRBV19
CDR3: CASSLEPGAETQYF; DNA: TGTGCCAGCAGCTTGGAGCCGGGGGCGGAGACCCAGTACTTC; size: NA; J: TRBJ2-5; D: NA; V: TRBV5-6
CDR3: CASRGWTTNTGELFF; DNA: TGTGCCAGTCGGGGGTGGACTACCAACACCGGGGAGCTGTTTTTT; size: NA; J: TRBJ2-2; D: NA; V: TRBV7-2
CDR3: CASSADSRRYEQYF; DNA: TGTGCCAGTAGTGCCGATTCTCGACGCTACGAGCAGTACTTC; size: NA; J: TRBJ2-7; D: NA; V: TRBV19
CDR3: CASSPSRGTNYGYTF; DNA: TGTGCCAGCTCACCATCGAGAGGGACTAACTATGGCTACACCTTC; size: NA; J: TRBJ1-2; D: NA; V: TRBV18
CDR3: CASSLEWETNYGYTF; DNA: TGCGCCAGCAGCTTGGAATGGGAAACTAACTATGGCTACACCTTC; size: few; J: TRBJ1-2; D: NA; V: TRBV5-1
CDR3: CASSIEGGRTNYGYTF; DNA: TGTGCCAGTAGTATAGAGGGGGGACGGACTAACTATGGCTACACCTTC; size: NA; J: TRBJ1-2; D: NA; V: TRBV19
CDR3: CASSTAPTDTQYF; DNA: TGTGCCAGTAGTACAGCCCCCACAGATACGCAGTATTTT; size: NA; J: TRBJ2-3; D: NA; V: TRBV19
CDR3: CASSRVYSYEQYF; DNA: TGTGCCAGCAGTCGAGTCTATTCCTACGAGCAGTACTTC; size: few; J: TRBJ2-7; D: NA; V: TRBV27
CDR3: CASSLVPPPAGNTEAFF; DNA: TGTGCCAGCAGCTTAGTTCCTCCGCCGGCCGGGAACACTGAAGCTTTCTTT; size: NA; J: TRBJ1-1; D: NA; V: TRBV11-2
CDR3: CASGLAGGHEQYF; DNA: TGTGCCAGTGGACTAGCGGGAGGCCACGAGCAGTACTTC; size: NA; J: TRBJ2-7; D: TRBD2; V: TRBV6-5
CDR3: CASGERGNYGYTF; DNA: TGTGCCAGCGGCGAACGGGGAAACTATGGCTACACCTTC; size: NA; J: TRBJ1-2; D: NA; V: TRBV6-5
CDR3: CASSHDGTSYGYTF; DNA: TGTGCCAGCAGCCATGACGGGACGAGTTATGGCTACACCTTC; size: NA; J: TRBJ1-2; D: NA; V: TRBV6-6
CDR3: CASSLERAYRSQETQYF; DNA: TGTGCCAGCAGCTTAGAACGGGCCTACAGGAGCCAAGAGACCCAGTACTTC; size: NA; J: TRBJ2-5; D: NA; V: TRBV11-3
CDR3: CASSPQGGQQETQYF; DNA: TGTGCCAGCTCACCACAAGGCGGACAGCAAGAGACCCAGTACTTC; size: NA; J: TRBJ2-5; D: NA; V: TRBV18
CDR3: CASSKRLAGGSSYNEQFF; DNA: TGTGCCAGCAGCAAACGACTAGCGGGGGGAAGCTCCTACAATGAGCAGTTCTTC; size: NA; J: TRBJ2-1; D: NA; V: TRBV21-1
CDR3: CASSLKTSTQYF; DNA: TGTGCCAGCAGCTTAAAGACTAGCACGCAGTATTTT; size: few; J: TRBJ2-3; D: TRBD2; V: TRBV5-8
CDR3: CASSRRTGEGGNEKLFF; DNA: TGTGCCAGCAGTCGACGGACAGGGGAGGGCGGGAATGAAAAACTGTTTTTT; size: NA; J: TRBJ1-4; D: TRBD1; V: TRBV25-1
CDR3: CASSFRRQGAKEQYF; DNA: TGTGCCAGCAGCTTCCGACGACAGGGGGCTAAAGAGCAGTACTTC; size: NA; J: TRBJ2-7; D: TRBD1; V: TRBV5-6
CDR3: CASRPGSGNTIYF; DNA: TGTGCCAGCAGGCCAGGCTCTGGAAACACCATATATTTT; size: NA; J: TRBJ1-3; D: NA; V: TRBV6-6
CDR3: CASSPGTGDQPQHF; DNA: TGTGCCAGCTCACCTGGGACGGGTGATCAGCCCCAGCATTTT; size: NA; J: TRBJ1-5; D: NA; V: TRBV18
CDR3: CASSPGLGASGNTIYF; DNA: TGCGCCAGCAGCCCCGGTCTTGGAGCAAGTGGAAACACCATATATTTT; size: NA; J: TRBJ1-3; D: NA; V: TRBV5-1
CDR3: CASSGTAQETQYF; DNA: TGTGCCAGCAGCGGGACAGCTCAAGAGACCCAGTACTTC; size: NA; J: TRBJ2-5; D: TRBD1; V: TRBV7-9
CDR3: CASSQPDRANTEAFF; DNA: TGCGCCAGCAGCCAGCCCGACAGGGCGAACACTGAAGCTTTCTTT; size: NA; J: TRBJ1-1; D: TRBD1; V: TRBV4-1